There are a few counts of the clone carrying this T cell receptor beta chain. A read error may produce the germline difference seen at one junction end. Time point denoted: patch test 3, about 24 weeks after DPC sensitization. Noted treatment: therapeutic diphenylcyclopropenone sensitization with weekly scalp DPC. TCRdb passed the RACE reads through MiXCR, listing each CDR3 protein once. This sample has roughly 100,000 distinct CDR3 sequences; under 40% occur once, and the top ten carry around 2.8%. The record originates from a study of human T cells and chemical hapten exposure. CDR3 length: 15 residues. Germline-derived CDR1 and CDR2 are MDHEN and SYDVKM.

The sequences come from whole blood, collected in connection with sensitization to the hapten diphenylcyclopropenone (DPC). The sequence was obtained from a man aged 40-50 years with alopecia areata. Some clones in this sample may be carry-over from other donors' samples. The chain recombines TRBV28 with TRBJ2-3; D is ambiguous. The CDR3: CASSLGSSASDTQYF. Here the CDR3 DNA reads TGCGCCAGCAGTTTAGGGTCCAGCGCCTCAGATACGCAGTATTTT.